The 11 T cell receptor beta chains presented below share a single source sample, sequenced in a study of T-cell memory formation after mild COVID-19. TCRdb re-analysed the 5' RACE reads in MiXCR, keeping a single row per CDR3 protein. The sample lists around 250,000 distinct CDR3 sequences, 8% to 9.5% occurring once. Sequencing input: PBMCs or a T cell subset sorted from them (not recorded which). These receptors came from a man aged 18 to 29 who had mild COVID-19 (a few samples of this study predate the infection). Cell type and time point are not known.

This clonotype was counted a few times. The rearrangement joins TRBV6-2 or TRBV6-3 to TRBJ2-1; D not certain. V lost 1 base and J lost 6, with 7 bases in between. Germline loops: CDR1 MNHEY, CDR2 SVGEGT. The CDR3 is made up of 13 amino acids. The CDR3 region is CASSYLRLNEQFF. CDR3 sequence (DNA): TGTGCCAGCAGTTACTTGCGCCTCAATGAGCAGTTCTTC.

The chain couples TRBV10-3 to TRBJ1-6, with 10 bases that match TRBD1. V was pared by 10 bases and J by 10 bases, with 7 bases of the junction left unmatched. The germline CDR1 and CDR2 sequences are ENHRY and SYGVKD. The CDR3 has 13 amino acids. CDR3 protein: CATARDRGSPLHF. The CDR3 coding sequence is TGTGCCACGGCCCGGGACAGGGGATCACCCCTCCACTTT.

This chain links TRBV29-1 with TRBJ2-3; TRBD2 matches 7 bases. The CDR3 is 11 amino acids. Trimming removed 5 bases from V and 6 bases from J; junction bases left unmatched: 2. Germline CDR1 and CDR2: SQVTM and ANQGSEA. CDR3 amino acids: CSVWEGDTQYF. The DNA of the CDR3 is TGCAGCGTTTGGGAGGGGGATACGCAGTATTTT.

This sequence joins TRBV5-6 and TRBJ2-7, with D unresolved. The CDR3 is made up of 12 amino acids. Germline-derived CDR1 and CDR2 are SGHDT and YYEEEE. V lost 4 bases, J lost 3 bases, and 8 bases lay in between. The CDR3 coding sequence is TGTGCCAGCAGCCGATTAGACTACGAGCAGTACTTC. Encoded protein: CASSRLDYEQYF.

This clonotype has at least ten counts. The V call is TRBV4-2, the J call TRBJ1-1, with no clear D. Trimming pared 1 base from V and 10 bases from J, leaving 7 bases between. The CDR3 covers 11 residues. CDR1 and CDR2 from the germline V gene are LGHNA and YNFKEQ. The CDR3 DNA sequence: TGTGCCAGCAGCCAAGGAAAGGGAGCTTTCTTT. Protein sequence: CASSQGKGAFF.

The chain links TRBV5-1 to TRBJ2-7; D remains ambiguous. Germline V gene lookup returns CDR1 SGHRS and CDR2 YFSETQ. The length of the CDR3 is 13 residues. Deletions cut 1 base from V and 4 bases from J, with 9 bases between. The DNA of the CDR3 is TGCGCCAGCAGCTTGATAGACTCTTACGAGCAGTACGTC. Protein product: CASSLIDSYEQYV.

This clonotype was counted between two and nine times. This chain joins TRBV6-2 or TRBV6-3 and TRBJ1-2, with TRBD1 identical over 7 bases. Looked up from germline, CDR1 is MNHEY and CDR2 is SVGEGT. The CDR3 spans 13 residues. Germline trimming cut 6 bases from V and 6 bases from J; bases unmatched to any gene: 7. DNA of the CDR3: TGTGCCAGCAGCAGAGACAGGGCGAATGGCTACACCTTC. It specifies CASSRDRANGYTF.

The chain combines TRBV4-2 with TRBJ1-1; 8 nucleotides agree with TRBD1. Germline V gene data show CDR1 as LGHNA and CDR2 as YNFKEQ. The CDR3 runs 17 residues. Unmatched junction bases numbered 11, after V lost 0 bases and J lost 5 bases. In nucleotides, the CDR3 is TGTGCCAGCAGCCAAGACGCACAGGGGGATTTGAGTACTGAAGCTTTCTTT. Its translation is CASSQDAQGDLSTEAFF.

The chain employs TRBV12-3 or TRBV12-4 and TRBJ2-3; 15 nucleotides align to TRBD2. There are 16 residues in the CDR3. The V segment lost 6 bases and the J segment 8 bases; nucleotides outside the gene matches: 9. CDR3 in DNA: TGTGCCAGCAGCCCCGGGACTAGCGGGGGGTTCCGTACGCAGTATTTT. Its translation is CASSPGTSGGFRTQYF.

The CDR3: CASSPPNEGSNQPQHF. The DNA for the CDR3 is TGTGCCAGCTCACCACCAAATGAGGGGAGCAATCAGCCCCAGCATTTT. The rearrangement links TRBV18 to TRBJ1-5, with a weak D call TRBD1 (5 bases). V lost 0 bases and J lost 1, with 10 bases in between. CDR1 KGHSH and CDR2 LQKENI come from the germline V gene. The CDR3 length is 16 residues.

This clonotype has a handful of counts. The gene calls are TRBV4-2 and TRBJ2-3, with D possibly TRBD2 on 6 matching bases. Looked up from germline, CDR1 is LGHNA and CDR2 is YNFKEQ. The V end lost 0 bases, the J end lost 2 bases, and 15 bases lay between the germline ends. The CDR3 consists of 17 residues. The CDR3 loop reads CASSQDVVGGDTDTQYF. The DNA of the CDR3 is TGTGCCAGCAGCCAAGACGTCGTTGGAGGGGACACAGATACGCAGTATTTT.